What follows are 17 T cell receptor beta chains derived from one specimen sequenced in a study of T cell changes during pregnancy in multiple sclerosis. This table comes from immunoSEQ multiplex PCR, and its TCRdb copy is limited to in-frame clones, with some not included. The data contain approximately 48,000 clones, about 91% of them singletons. The sequencing used CD8+ T cells from peripheral blood mononuclear cells, collected after pregnancy. Source of these receptors: a female donor with multiple sclerosis, enrolled in a pregnancy study.

The chain recombines TRBV14 with TRBJ1-2, with TRBD1 identical over 7 bases. The germline V gene encodes CDR1 SGHDN and CDR2 FVKESK. V shed 6 bases, J shed 2 bases, and the junction held 12 bases outside the gene matches. The CDR3 spans 16 residues. In DNA form, the CDR3 reads TGTGCCAGCAGTTGGACAGGCGGCGATTACAACTATGGCTACACCTTC. It encodes CASSWTGGDYNYGYTF.

The chain uses TRBV7-6 and TRBJ1-2; 9 bases line up with TRBD1. The germline gives CDR1 SGHVS, CDR2 FNYEAQ. V gave up 5 bases and J gave up 2 bases; unmatched junction bases: 15. The CDR3 loop spans 18 amino acids. CDR3 DNA: TGTGCCAGCAGCGCTTCAACCCCGGGACAGGGATTAAACTATGGCTACACCTTC. It codes for CASSASTPGQGLNYGYTF.

This rearrangement joins TRBV9 to TRBJ2-2; 8 bases map to TRBD1. The CDR3 is made up of 17 amino acids. Losses at the gene ends were 1 base for V and 2 bases for J; bases not matched to a gene: 7. Germline loops: CDR1 SGDLS, CDR2 YYNGEE. The CDR3 sequence is CASSVPQQGANTGELFF. CDR3 DNA: TGTGCCAGCAGCGTACCACAGCAGGGGGCAAACACCGGGGAGCTGTTTTTT. Supplemented by reference TRBV9 and TRBJ2-2, the full variable domain reads DSGVTQTPKHLITATGQRVTLRCSPRSGDLSVYWYQQSLDQGLQFLIQYYNGEERAKGNILERFSAQQFPDLHSELNLSSLELGDSALYFCASSVPQQGANTGELFFGEGSRLTVL.

The CDR3 spells CASSVASTEAFF. Here the CDR3 DNA reads TGTGCCAGCAGCGTAGCGAGCACTGAAGCTTTCTTT. The chain combines TRBV9 with TRBJ1-1; no clear D. The germline V gene encodes CDR1 SGDLS and CDR2 YYNGEE. The CDR3 runs 12 residues. The germline V and J ends were trimmed by 0 bases and 4 bases, with 4 bases remaining between them.

This clone has a single count. This chain connects TRBV12-5 to TRBJ2-1, with TRBD1 matching 8 bases. Germline CDR1 LGHNT, CDR2 FRNRAP. J lost 5 bases, V lost 4 bases, and 10 bases had no gene match. The CDR3 has 16 residues. CDR3 loop: CASGSQDRVHDNEQFF. In DNA, the CDR3 is TGTGCTAGTGGTTCCCAGGACAGGGTTCACGACAATGAGCAGTTCTTC.

The chain recombines TRBV4-2 with TRBJ2-7, with 8 bases matching TRBD2. V lost 0 bases and J lost 3; bases outside the gene matches: 7. CDR3 length: 16 residues. Germline lookup yields CDR1 LGHNA and CDR2 YNFKEQ. The CDR3 loop is CASSQEGLGVDYEQYF. Written as DNA, the CDR3 is TGTGCCAGCAGCCAAGAGGGACTAGGAGTTGACTACGAGCAGTACTTC.

Comments on this clone: The junction departs from germline at one end; a sequencing error may be responsible. The chain links TRBV30 to TRBJ2-7, with 9 positions matching TRBD1. This CDR3 comprises 10 residues. In germline, CDR1 is GTSNPN, CDR2 SVGIG (reference sequence). CDR3 residues: CAWSGDREGF. The CDR3 DNA is TGTGCCTGGAGCGGGGACAGGGAAGGATTC.

The chain couples TRBV29-1 to TRBJ1-2; 9 nucleotides align to TRBD1. Germline CDR1 is SQVTM and CDR2 is ANQGSEA. V shed 3 bases, J shed 5 bases, and the junction held 10 bases outside the gene matches. CDR3 length equals 15 residues. The CDR3 region is CSVDDLGTGNYGYTF. The CDR3, as DNA: TGCAGCGTTGATGACCTCGGGACAGGGAATTATGGCTACACCTTC.

The V gene is TRBV19, the J gene TRBJ2-7, with 8 positions matching TRBD1. V was clipped by 4 bases and J by 2 bases; unmatched bases: 4. CDR1 and CDR2 from the germline V gene are LNHDA and SQIVND (reference sequence). The CDR3 has 14 amino acids. CDR3 region: CASSTGTGAYEQYF. The CDR3, as DNA: TGTGCCAGTAGTACCGGGACAGGCGCCTACGAGCAGTACTTC.

This chain connects TRBV27 to TRBJ2-2, with D perhaps TRBD1 (6 bases). Trimming pared 4 bases from V and 7 bases from J, leaving 19 bases between. Germline V gives CDR1 MNHEY, CDR2 SMNVEV (reference sequence). This CDR3 spans 16 amino acids. CDR3 coding DNA: TGTGCCAGCAGTTCACAGGGCGAACGAGTCATCGGGGAGCTGTTTTTT. It yields the protein CASSSQGERVIGELFF.

The chain couples TRBV7-9 to TRBJ1-5; 7 nucleotides line up with TRBD1. The germline V gene encodes CDR1 SEHNR and CDR2 FQNEAQ (reference sequence). With 3 bases clipped from V and 4 bases from J, the junction kept 9 bases outside the gene matches. This CDR3 has 16 amino acids. CDR3 protein: CASSLDGDSANQPQHF. The CDR3 nucleotides read TGTGCCAGCAGCTTGGATGGGGACAGCGCGAATCAGCCCCAGCATTTT.

The V and J genes are TRBV7-9 and TRBJ1-1; no clear D. This CDR3 is built from 12 residues. Trimming removed 1 base from V and 8 bases from J, with 8 bases in between. Looked up from germline, CDR1 is SEHNR and CDR2 is FQNEAQ (reference sequence). Here the CDR3 DNA reads TGTGCCAGCAGCTTAGTACAGAAAGAAGCTTTCTTT. This codes for CASSLVQKEAFF. Using reference TRBV7-9 and TRBJ1-1 for the parts outside the CDR3, the full variable domain is DTGVSQNPRHKITKRGQNVTFRCDPISEHNRLYWYRQTLGQGPEFLTYFQNEAQLEKSRLLSDRFSAERPKGSFSTLEIQRTEQGDSAMYLCASSLVQKEAFFGQGTRLTVV.

With respect to this clone: One junction end disagrees with the germline gene, perhaps due to a read error. The chain couples TRBV30 to TRBJ1-2; D remains unclear. CDR1 and CDR2 (germline): GTSNPN, SVGIG (reference sequence). The CDR3 totals 10 residues. In DNA form, the CDR3 reads TGTGCCTGGAGTTCCGGGATCTGGTCCTTC. Translating gives CAWSSGIWSF. The whole variable domain, filled in from reference TRBV30 and TRBJ1-2, reads SQTIHQWPATLVQPVGSPLSLECTVEGTSNPNLYWYRQAAGRGLQLLFYSVGIGQISSEVPQNLSASRPQDRQFILSSKKLLLSDSGFYLCAWSSGIWSFGSGTRLTVV.

This chain uses TRBV6-6 with TRBJ1-2; TRBD1 matches at 9 bases. This CDR3 has 16 residues. V shed 7 bases and J 7 bases; nucleotides not matched to a gene: 16. Per the germline V gene, CDR1 is MNHNY and CDR2 is SVGAGI (reference sequence). The CDR3 coding sequence is TGTGCCAGCATTCTAACTACAGGGGGCGACCTTCGTGGCTACACCTTC. It encodes CASILTTGGDLRGYTF.

In DNA, the CDR3 is TGTGCCATCAGCGAGGGACTAGCGGGGGCCCCCTCCTACGAGCAGTACTTC. It encodes CAISEGLAGAPSYEQYF. This chain joins TRBV10-3 and TRBJ2-7, with 14 bases matching TRBD2. Germline values: CDR1 ENHRY, CDR2 SYGVKD. V trimming: 6 bases; J trimming: 0 bases; junction bases outside the gene matches: 7. The CDR3 extends over 17 amino acids.

The chain uses TRBV7-8 and TRBJ2-1; 9 nucleotides match TRBD2. V lost 1 base, J lost 5 bases, and 12 bases stayed unmatched. CDR1 SGHVS and CDR2 FQNEAQ come from the germline V gene. The CDR3 runs 18 residues. In DNA form, the CDR3 reads TGTGCCAGCAGCTTAGGAATGGTGTTGGCGGGGGGGCACAATGAGCAGTTCTTC. Protein sequence: CASSLGMVLAGGHNEQFF. Based on the CDR3 plus reference TRBV7-8 and TRBJ2-1, the full variable domain is GAGVSQSPRYKVAKRGQDVALRCDPISGHVSLFWYQQALGQGPEFLTYFQNEAQLDKSGLPSDRFFAERPEGSVSTLKIQRTQQEDSAVYLCASSLGMVLAGGHNEQFFGPGTRLTVL.

The chain combines TRBV4-1 with TRBJ2-7; 10 nucleotides agree with TRBD2. Germline loops: CDR1 MGHRA, CDR2 YSYEKL. V lost 0 bases to trimming and J lost 5 bases; unmatched junction nucleotides: 4. The CDR3 totals 15 residues. Here the CDR3 DNA reads TGCGCCAGCAGCCAAGAACAACTAGCGGGGAACGAGCAGTACTTC. Its translation: CASSQEQLAGNEQYF.